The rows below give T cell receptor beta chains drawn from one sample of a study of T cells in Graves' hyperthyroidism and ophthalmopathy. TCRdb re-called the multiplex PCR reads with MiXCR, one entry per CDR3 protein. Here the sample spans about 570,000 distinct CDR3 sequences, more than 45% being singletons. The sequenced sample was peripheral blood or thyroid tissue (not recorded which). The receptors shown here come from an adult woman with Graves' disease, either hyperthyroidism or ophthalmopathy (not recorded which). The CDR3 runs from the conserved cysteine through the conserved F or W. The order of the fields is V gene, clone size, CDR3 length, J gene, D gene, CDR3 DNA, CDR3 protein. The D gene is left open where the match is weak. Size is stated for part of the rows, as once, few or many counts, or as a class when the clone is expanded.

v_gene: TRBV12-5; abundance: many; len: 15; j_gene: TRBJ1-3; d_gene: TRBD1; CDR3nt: TGTGCTAGTGGTTTGGACAGGGGGCATGGAAACACCATATATTTT; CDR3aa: CASGLDRGHGNTIYF
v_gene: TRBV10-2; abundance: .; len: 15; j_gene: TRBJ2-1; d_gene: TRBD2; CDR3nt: TGCGCCACCACCTCCATCGGGCGGGAGTTGCGTGAGCAGTTCTTC; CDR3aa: CATTSIGRELREQFF
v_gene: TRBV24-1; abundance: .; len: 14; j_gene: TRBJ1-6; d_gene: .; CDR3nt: TGTGCCACCAGTGGAGGAGGGAGTAATTCACCCCTCCACTTT; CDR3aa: CATSGGGSNSPLHF
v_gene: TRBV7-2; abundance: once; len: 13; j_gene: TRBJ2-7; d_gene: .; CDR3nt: TGTGCCAGCAGCTCAGATACGGGCAATGAGCAGTACTTC; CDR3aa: CASSSDTGNEQYF
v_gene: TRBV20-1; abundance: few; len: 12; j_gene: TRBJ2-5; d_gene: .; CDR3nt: TGCAGTGCGGAGGGCAGCCGGGAGACCCAGTACTTC; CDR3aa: CSAEGSRETQYF
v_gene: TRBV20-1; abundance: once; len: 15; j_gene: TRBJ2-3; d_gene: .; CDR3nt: TGCAGTGCTCCCCTGGGAAGCGGGAGCACAGATACGCAGTATTTT; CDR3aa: CSAPLGSGSTDTQYF
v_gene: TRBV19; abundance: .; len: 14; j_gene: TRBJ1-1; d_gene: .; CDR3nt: TGTGCCAGTAGTATATTGGGGGCTGGTCCTGAAGCTTTCTTT; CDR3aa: CASSILGAGPEAFF
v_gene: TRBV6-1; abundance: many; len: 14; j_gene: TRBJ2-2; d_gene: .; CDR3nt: TGTGCCAGCAGTGATTTGGGTGGTACCGGGGAGCTGTTTTTT; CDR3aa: CASSDLGGTGELFF
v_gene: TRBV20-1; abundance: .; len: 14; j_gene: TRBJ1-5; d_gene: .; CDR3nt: TGCAGTGCCAGCAGCCGGGACGAGGATCAGCCCCAGCATTTT; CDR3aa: CSASSRDEDQPQHF
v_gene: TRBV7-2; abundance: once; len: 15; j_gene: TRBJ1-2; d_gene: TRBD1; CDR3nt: TGTGCCAGCAGCTCGACAGGGGGCGCGGGCCATGGCTACACCTTC; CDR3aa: CASSSTGGAGHGYTF
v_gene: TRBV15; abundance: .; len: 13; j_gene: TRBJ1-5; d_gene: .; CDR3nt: TGTGCCACCAGCAGAGCCGGCGATCAGCCCCAGCATTTT; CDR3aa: CATSRAGDQPQHF
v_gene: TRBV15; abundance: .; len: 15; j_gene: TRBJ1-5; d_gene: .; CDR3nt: TGTGCCACCAGCACACAGCCATATAGCGATCAGCCCCAGCATTTT; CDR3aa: CATSTQPYSDQPQHF
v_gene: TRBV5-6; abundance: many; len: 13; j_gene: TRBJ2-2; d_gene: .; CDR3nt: TGTGCCAGCAGTACCTTAATGGTCGGGGAGCTGTTTTTT; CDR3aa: CASSTLMVGELFF
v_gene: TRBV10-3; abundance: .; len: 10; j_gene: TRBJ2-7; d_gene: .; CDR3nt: TGTGCCATCGGTTGGGACGAGCAGTACTTC; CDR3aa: CAIGWDEQYF
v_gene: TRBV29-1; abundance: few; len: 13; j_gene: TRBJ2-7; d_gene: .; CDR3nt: TGCAGCGTTCTAGGACACCCGACGGAGGAGCAGTACTTC; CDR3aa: CSVLGHPTEEQYF
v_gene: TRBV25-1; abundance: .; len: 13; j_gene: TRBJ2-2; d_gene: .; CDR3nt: TGTGCCAGCTCCCCAACTACGGACGGGGAGCTGTTTTTT; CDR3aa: CASSPTTDGELFF
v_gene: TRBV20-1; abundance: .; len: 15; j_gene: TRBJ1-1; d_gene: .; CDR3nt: TGCAGTGCTAGAAGGTCGGGGCTTATTAACACTGAAGCTTTCTTT; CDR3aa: CSARRSGLINTEAFF
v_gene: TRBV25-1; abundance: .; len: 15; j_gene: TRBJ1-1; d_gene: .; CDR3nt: TGTGCCAGCAGCTCCTTTGAGCGCCTGAACACTGAAGCTTTCTTT; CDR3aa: CASSSFERLNTEAFF
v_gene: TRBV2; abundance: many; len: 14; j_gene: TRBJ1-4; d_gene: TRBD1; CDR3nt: TGTGCCAGCAGTGTTGAAGGGGGCAACGAAAAACTGTTTTTT; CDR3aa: CASSVEGGNEKLFF
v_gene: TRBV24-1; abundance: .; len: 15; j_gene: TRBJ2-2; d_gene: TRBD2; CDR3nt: TGTGCCACCAGCCTCACGGGAGGGGACACCGGGGAGCTGTTTTTT; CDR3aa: CATSLTGGDTGELFF
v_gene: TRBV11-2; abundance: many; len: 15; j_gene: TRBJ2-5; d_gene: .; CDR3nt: TGTGCCAGCAGCTTCAACCCGGGCCCCTCGGAGACCCAGTACTTC; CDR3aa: CASSFNPGPSETQYF
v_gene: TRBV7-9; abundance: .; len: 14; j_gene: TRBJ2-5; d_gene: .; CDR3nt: TGTGCCAGCAGCCAGACAGTATACCAAGAGACCCAGTACTTC; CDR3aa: CASSQTVYQETQYF
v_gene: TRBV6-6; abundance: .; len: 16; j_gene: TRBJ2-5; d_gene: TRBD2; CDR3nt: TGTGCCAGCAGTCCCACCGGGACTAGCTTCGGAGAGACCCAGTACTTC; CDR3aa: CASSPTGTSFGETQYF
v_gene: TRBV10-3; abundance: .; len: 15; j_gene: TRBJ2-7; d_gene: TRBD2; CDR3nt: TGTGCCATCAGTCAAACTAGCGGGAGGCTCAACGAGCAGTACTTC; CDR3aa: CAISQTSGRLNEQYF
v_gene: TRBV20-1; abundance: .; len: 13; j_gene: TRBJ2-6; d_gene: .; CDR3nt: TGCAGTGCTAGAGAGAGTTGGGACCCGTGGCCAGCTTTC; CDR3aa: CSARESWDPWPAF
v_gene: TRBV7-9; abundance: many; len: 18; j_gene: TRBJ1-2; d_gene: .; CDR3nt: TGTGCCAGCAGCCGGATTGATCCCATCCATCCTACTAACTATGGCTACACCTTC; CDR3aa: CASSRIDPIHPTNYGYTF
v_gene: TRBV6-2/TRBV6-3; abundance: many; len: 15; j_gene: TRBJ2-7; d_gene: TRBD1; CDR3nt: TGTGCCAGCAGTCATGGGACAGGGGGCCCGTACGAGCAGTACTTC; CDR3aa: CASSHGTGGPYEQYF
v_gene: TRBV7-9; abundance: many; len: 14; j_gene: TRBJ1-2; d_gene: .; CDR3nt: TGTGCCAGCAGACCGACAAGCCCTAACTATGGCTACACCTTC; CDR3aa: CASRPTSPNYGYTF
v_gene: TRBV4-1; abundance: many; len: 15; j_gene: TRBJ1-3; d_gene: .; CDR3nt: TGCGCCAGCAGCCAGCGGGGGCTCTCTGGAAACACCATATATTTT; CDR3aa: CASSQRGLSGNTIYF
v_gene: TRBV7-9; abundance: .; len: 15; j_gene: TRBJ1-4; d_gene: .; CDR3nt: TGTGCCAGCAGCTATAGGGTGCGGACAGATGAAAAACTGTTTTTT; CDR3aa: CASSYRVRTDEKLFF
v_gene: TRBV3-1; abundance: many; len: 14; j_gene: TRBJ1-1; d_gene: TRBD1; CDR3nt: TGTGCCAGCAGCGCGACAGGGAGTGACACTGAAGCTTTCTTT; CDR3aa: CASSATGSDTEAFF
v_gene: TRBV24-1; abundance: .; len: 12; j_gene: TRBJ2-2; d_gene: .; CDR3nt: TGTGCCGCCAAACAGGGAACCGGGGAGCTGTTTTTT; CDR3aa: CAAKQGTGELFF
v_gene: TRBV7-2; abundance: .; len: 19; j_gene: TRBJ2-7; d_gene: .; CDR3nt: TGTGCCAGCAGTCCTGACAGGGATGGCCCCGGAGCGGGATACTACGAGCAGTACTTC; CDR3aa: CASSPDRDGPGAGYYEQYF
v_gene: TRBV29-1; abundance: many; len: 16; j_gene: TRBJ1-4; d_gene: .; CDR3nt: TGCAGCGTTGCAGGGGTGGGCACGGCAACTAATGAAAAACTGTTTTTT; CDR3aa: CSVAGVGTATNEKLFF
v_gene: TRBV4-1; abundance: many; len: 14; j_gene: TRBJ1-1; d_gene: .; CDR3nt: TGCGCCAGCAGCCCGGGTGGATTGGGCACTGAAGCTTTCTTT; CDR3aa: CASSPGGLGTEAFF
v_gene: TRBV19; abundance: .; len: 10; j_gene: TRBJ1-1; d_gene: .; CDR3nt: TGTGCCAAAGAGGGGACTGAAGCTTTCTTT; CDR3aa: CAKEGTEAFF
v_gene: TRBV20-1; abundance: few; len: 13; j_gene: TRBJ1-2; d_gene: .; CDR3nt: TGCAGTGCTAGAGATGTTGCCGTGTCCGGCTACACCTTC; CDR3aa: CSARDVAVSGYTF
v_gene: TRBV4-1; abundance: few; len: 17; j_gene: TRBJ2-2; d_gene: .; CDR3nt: TGCGCCAGCAGCCAAGATAGAGCAGGGACCGGCACGGGGGAGCTGTTTTTT; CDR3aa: CASSQDRAGTGTGELFF
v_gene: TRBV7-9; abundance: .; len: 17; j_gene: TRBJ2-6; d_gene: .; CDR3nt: TGTGCCAGCAGCCGTGGGCTGCAGGGAATTGGGGCCAACGTCCTGACTTTC; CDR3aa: CASSRGLQGIGANVLTF
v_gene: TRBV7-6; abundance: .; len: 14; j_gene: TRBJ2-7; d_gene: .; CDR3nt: TGTGCCAGCAGCCCAAGGGGTTATGGCTACGAGCAGTACTTC; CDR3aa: CASSPRGYGYEQYF
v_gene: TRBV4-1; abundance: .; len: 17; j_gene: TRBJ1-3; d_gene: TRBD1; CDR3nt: TGCGCCAGCAGCCACCACGTGGGGGACAGCTCTGGAAACACCATATATTTT; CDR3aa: CASSHHVGDSSGNTIYF
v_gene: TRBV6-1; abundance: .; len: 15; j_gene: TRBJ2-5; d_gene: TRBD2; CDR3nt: TGTGCCAGCAGCTCAGGACTAGCGGGAGTGGTAACCCAGTACTTC; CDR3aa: CASSSGLAGVVTQYF
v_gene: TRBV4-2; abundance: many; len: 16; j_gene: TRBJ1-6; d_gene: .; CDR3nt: TGTGCCAGCAGCCAAGATGTGGGGGACGGTAGTTCACCCCTCCACTTT; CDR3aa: CASSQDVGDGSSPLHF
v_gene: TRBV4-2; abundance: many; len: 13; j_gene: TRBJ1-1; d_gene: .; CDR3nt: TGTGCCAGCAGCCAATATCACGGCTATGAAGCTTTCTTT; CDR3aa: CASSQYHGYEAFF
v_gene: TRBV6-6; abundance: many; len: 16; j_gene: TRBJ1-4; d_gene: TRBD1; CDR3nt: TGTGCCAGCAGTTACTTAACCGGGACAGGGGATGAAAAACTGTTTTTT; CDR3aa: CASSYLTGTGDEKLFF
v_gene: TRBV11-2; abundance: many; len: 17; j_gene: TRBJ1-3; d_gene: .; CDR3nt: TGTGCCAGCAGCTTTCACACTCAAGGGGCAGGGAGAAACACCATATATTTT; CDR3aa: CASSFHTQGAGRNTIYF
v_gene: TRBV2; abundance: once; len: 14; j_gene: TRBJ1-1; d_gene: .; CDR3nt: TGTGCCAGCAAAGTCCTCCATGAGAACACTGAAGCTTTCTTT; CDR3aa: CASKVLHENTEAFF
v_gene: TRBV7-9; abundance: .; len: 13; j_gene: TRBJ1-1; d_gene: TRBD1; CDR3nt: TGTGCCAGCAGCTCACAGGGGGCGGGTGAAGCTTTCTTT; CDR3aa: CASSSQGAGEAFF
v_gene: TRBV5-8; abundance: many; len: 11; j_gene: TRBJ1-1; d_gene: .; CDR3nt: TGTGCCAGCAGCTGGGCCCCTGAAGCTTTCTTT; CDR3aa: CASSWAPEAFF
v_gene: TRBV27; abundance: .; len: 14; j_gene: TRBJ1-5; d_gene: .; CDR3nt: TGTGCCAGCAGTTTATTGTGGGACAATCAGCCCCAGCATTTT; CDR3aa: CASSLLWDNQPQHF
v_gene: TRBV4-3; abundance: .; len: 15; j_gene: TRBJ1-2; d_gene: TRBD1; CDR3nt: TGCGCCAGCAGCCCCCGGACAGGGACAATCTATGGCTACACCTTC; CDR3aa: CASSPRTGTIYGYTF
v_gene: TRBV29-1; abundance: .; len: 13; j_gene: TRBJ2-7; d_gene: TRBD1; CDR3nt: TGCAGCGTGTCCGGGACAGGAATCTACGAGCAGTACTTC; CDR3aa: CSVSGTGIYEQYF
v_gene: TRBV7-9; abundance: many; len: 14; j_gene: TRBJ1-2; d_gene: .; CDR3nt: TGTGCCAGCAGCCAGACTGCAGGGGTGGGGCGCTACACCTTC; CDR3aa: CASSQTAGVGRYTF
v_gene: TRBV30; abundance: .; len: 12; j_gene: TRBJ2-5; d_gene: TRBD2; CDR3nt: TGTGCCTGGAGTGGGGAGGGCGGGACCCAGTACTTC; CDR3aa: CAWSGEGGTQYF
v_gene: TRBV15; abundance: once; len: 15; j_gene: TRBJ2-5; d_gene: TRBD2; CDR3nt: TGTGCCGCCAGCAGCGATGCGGGGGGGGAAGAGACCCAGTACTTC; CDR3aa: CAASSDAGGEETQYF
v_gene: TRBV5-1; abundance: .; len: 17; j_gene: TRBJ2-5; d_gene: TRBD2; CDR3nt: TGCGCCAGCAGCTTCGGGACTAGCCTTCCCTCACAAGAGACCCAGTACTTC; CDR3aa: CASSFGTSLPSQETQYF